This TCR beta chain was documented in a study of CD8+CD57+ T cells in acquired aplastic anemia. Study as a whole: DNA per sorted CD4+ or CD8+ sample ranged about 0.17 to 27.4 ug, averaging around 3.2 ug. General study points: Patients had roughly 29 CD8+ CDR3 sequences in common with controls (the shared set). Statistical testing detected no significant gap in CD8+ Simpson's diversity between patients and controls.

Genomic DNA was employed as the template in profiling TCR beta VDJ and CDR3. TCRdb reprocessed the reads with MiXCR, giving one entry per CDR3 protein. Of 160,000 or so distinct CDR3 sequences in the sample, less than 60% are singletons; the top ten hold roughly 2.8%. Sequencing involved patients with CD8+CD57+ cell expansion previously shown by flow cytometry. When blood sampling took place, the patients had received no therapy. Worth noting for this clonotype: Its antigen is currently unknown. This could be a read error, since a much larger clone is one nucleotide away. The CDR3 does not close with the conserved phenylalanine or tryptophan, likely indicating a read error.

The TCR was taken from a human donor with aplastic anemia. Material for sequencing was sorted CD4+, CD8+, or CD8+CD57+ T cells (not recorded which) from PBMCs.

This chain's CDR3 is CASTSTGGTGELFL. The CDR3 coding sequence is TGTGCCAGCACCTCGACAGGGGGGACCGGGGAGCTGTTTCTT. The V call is TRBV12-3 or TRBV12-4, the J call TRBJ2-2; 9 bases align to TRBD1. After removal of 7 bases from V and 5 bases from J, the junction contained 5 bases not matched to a gene. The CDR3 loop spans 14 amino acids.